A single sample gave rise to the 30 T cell receptor beta chains below, sequenced in a study of blood T cell repertoires in COVID-19. Libraries were prepared by immunoSEQ multiplex PCR; TCRdb keeps only in-frame clonotypes and omits some of them. Among about 75,000 clones listed, around 90% were seen once. The sample consisted of peripheral blood. All receptors derive from a human donor in a cohort sampled during active COVID-19.

The chain recombines TRBV9 with TRBJ2-1; no clear D. Germline V lookup: CDR1 SGDLS, CDR2 YYNGEE. This CDR3 spans 16 amino acids. V lost 4 bases, J lost 0 bases, and 14 bases lay in between. The CDR3 region has the DNA TGTGCCAGCAGCCTGAGCGTAGGAGTCTCCTACAATGAGCAGTTCTTC. It encodes CASSLSVGVSYNEQFF.

This clone was detected only once. The V call is TRBV25-1, the J call TRBJ2-1; 8 bases map to TRBD2. Trimming took 1 base from V and 5 from J; bases not matched to a gene: 7. Germline V gene sequence: CDR1 MGHDK, CDR2 SYGVNS. CDR3 length: 16 residues. The CDR3 coding sequence is TGTGCCAGCAGTGAATGGGCTGGCGGGGGGAACAATGAGCAGTTCTTC. This gives the protein CASSEWAGGGNNEQFF.

The chain is built from TRBV29-1 and TRBJ1-5, with TRBD1 as a possible D gene (6 bases). Germline V gene lookup returns CDR1 SQVTM and CDR2 ANQGSEA. The germline V and J ends were trimmed by 3 bases and 2 bases, with 20 bases remaining between them. This CDR3 contains 17 residues. CDR3 sequence: CSVEETGSGNGNQPQHF. Here the CDR3 DNA reads TGCAGCGTTGAGGAAACAGGGAGTGGAAACGGCAATCAGCCCCAGCATTTT.

This clone was seen only a few times. V gene TRBV7-3 combines with J gene TRBJ2-5; possible D gene TRBD2, 9 bases. This CDR3 has 15 amino acids. With 5 bases removed from V and 5 bases from J, the gap between germline ends came to 18 bases. Germline assignment: CDR1 SGHTA and CDR2 FQGTGA. CDR3 sequence reads: CASSQTGAGGETQYF. CDR3 nucleotides: TGTGCCAGCAGCCAGACAGGGGCGGGAGGGGAGACCCAGTACTTC.

The chain has TRBV10-2 and TRBJ2-1; 9 nucleotides line up with TRBD2. Germline CDR1 reads WSHSY; CDR2 reads SAAADI. J lost 6 bases, V lost 0 bases, and 3 bases had no gene match. This CDR3 has 15 amino acids. This CDR3 is CASSESGGRVNEQFF. DNA for the CDR3: TGCGCCAGCAGTGAGTCTGGCGGGAGGGTCAATGAGCAGTTCTTC.

The chain joins TRBV4-2 to TRBJ2-7; 8 bases agree with TRBD2. This CDR3 spans 16 amino acids. With 0 bases clipped from V and 1 base from J, the junction kept 5 bases outside the gene matches. Per germline, CDR1 LGHNA and CDR2 YNFKEQ. The DNA for the CDR3 is TGTGCCAGCAGCCAAGATGCGGGAGGCGCATCCTACGAGCAGTACTTC. It codes for CASSQDAGGASYEQYF.

The J gene is TRBJ1-4, the V gene TRBV30; 11 bases line up with TRBD1. Trimming at V came to 2 bases and at J to 7 bases, leaving 9 bases not matched to a gene. CDR1 and CDR2 from the germline V gene are GTSNPN and SVGIG (reference sequence). The CDR3 spans 16 residues. The CDR3 loop is CAWSSGQGARGEKLFF. The CDR3 bases are TGTGCCTGGAGTAGCGGACAGGGGGCGCGGGGTGAAAAACTGTTTTTT. The whole variable domain, remainder taken from reference TRBV30 and TRBJ1-4, is SQTIHQWPATLVQPVGSPLSLECTVEGTSNPNLYWYRQAAGRGLQLLFYSVGIGQISSEVPQNLSASRPQDRQFILSSKKLLLSDSGFYLCAWSSGQGARGEKLFFGSGTQLSVL.

The chain carries TRBV7-8 and TRBJ2-3; 8 bases line up with TRBD1. The CDR3 consists of 16 residues. CDR1 SGHVS and CDR2 FQNEAQ come from the germline V gene. Trimming took 4 bases from V and 5 from J; bases not matched to a gene: 11. For the CDR3, the DNA is TGTGCCAGCAGCTCGGTAGGCAGGGGGCTAAGAGATACGCAGTATTTT. This encodes CASSSVGRGLRDTQYF.

The CDR3 DNA reads as TGTGCCAGCAGCCCGACAGCGACCTCTGGAAACACCATATATTTT. Translation: CASSPTATSGNTIYF. V and J are TRBV4-2 and TRBJ1-3; D might be TRBD1 (5 bases). There are 15 residues in the CDR3. The V gene's germline CDR1 is LGHNA and CDR2 YNFKEQ. V dropped 4 bases and J dropped 0 bases, with 10 bases sitting between them.

This clone appeared a few times. The J gene is TRBJ2-7, the V gene TRBV14; D gene ambiguous. V was shortened by 6 bases and J by 3 bases, with 18 bases between the two germline ends. Germline assignment: CDR1 SGHDN and CDR2 FVKESK. This CDR3 region has 15 residues. DNA of the CDR3: TGTGCCAGCAGACAAACATTGCAGACTGTCTACGAGCAGTACTTC. The encoded protein is CASRQTLQTVYEQYF.

This sequence joins TRBV18 and TRBJ1-5; no clear D gene. Trimming cost V 3 bases and J 5 bases, with 14 bases left between them. From germline, CDR1 is KGHSH and CDR2 LQKENI. CDR3 length: 15 amino acids. Written as DNA, the CDR3 is TGTGCCAGCTCACCGAGAACGGGAGCCGATCAGCCCCAGCATTTT. Translation: CASSPRTGADQPQHF.

The V and J genes are TRBV6-1 and TRBJ2-2; weak D call: TRBD2 (5 bases). The germline V and J ends were trimmed by 4 bases and 7 bases, with 22 bases remaining between them. This CDR3 is 17 amino acids long. Germline V CDR1 and CDR2: MNHNS, SASEGT. CDR3 coding DNA: TGTGCCAGCAGTGCGACCCCACTGCGTAGTCGGGGCGGGGAGCTGTTTTTT. Translated, it gives CASSATPLRSRGGELFF.

A single count supports this clone. The chain employs TRBV27 and TRBJ1-3; weak D call: TRBD1 (5 bases). Germline V gives CDR1 MNHEY, CDR2 SMNVEV (reference sequence). CDR3 length: 17 residues. V lost 4 bases and J lost 0, with 16 bases in between. The CDR3 DNA is TGTGCCAGCAGTTCCTGGGGGAGGCAGAGCTCTGGAAACACCATATATTTT. Its protein product is CASSSWGRQSSGNTIYF.

The chain carries TRBV3-1 (or the pseudogene TRBV3-2) and TRBJ2-2; D perhaps matches TRBD2 (5 bases). V lost 0 bases, J lost 3 bases, and 11 bases lay in between. The germline gives CDR1 LGHDT, CDR2 YNNKEL (reference sequence). This CDR3 has 16 residues. CDR3 sequence (DNA): TGTGCCAGCAGCCAAGAAGGCGGGCCCCACACCGGGGAGCTGTTTTTT. The encoded protein is CASSQEGGPHTGELFF.

V is TRBV6-4 and J is TRBJ1-6; D is uncertain. V dropped 6 bases and J dropped 9 bases, with 15 bases sitting between them. This CDR3 is 14 amino acids long. The germline gives CDR1 MRHNA, CDR2 SNTAGT. The CDR3 region is CASREGGVGSPLHF. The CDR3 bases are TGTGCCAGCAGGGAGGGCGGCGTCGGTTCACCCCTCCACTTT.

This clone appeared a single time. The rearrangement uses TRBV10-2 and TRBJ2-2; 8 bases fit TRBD1. The CDR3 runs 14 residues. Germline V gives CDR1 WSHSY, CDR2 SAAADI. The V segment lost 10 bases and the J segment 4 bases; nucleotides outside the gene matches: 8. CDR3 sequence reads: CAILGQGGTGELFF. CDR3 DNA sequence: TGCGCCATCCTAGGACAGGGAGGCACCGGGGAGCTGTTTTTT.

Comments on this clone: Germline and junction disagree at one end, which may indicate a read error. The chain joins TRBV9 to TRBJ2-3; TRBD1 agrees at 7 bases. The CDR3 spans 12 residues. Germline V gives CDR1 SGDLS, CDR2 YYNGEE. The CDR3 spells CASSDLQGPRDF. CDR3 in DNA: TGTGCCAGCAGCGACTTACAGGGGCCTCGGGATTTT.

The V call is TRBV6-2 or TRBV6-3, the J call TRBJ2-1; 8 bases fit TRBD2. This CDR3 has 15 amino acids. Trimming took 5 bases from V and 0 from J; bases not matched to a gene: 3. Per germline, CDR1 MNHEY and CDR2 SVGEGT. CDR3 protein: CASSQLAASYNEQFF. CDR3 DNA: TGTGCCAGCAGTCAACTAGCGGCCTCCTACAATGAGCAGTTCTTC.

The chain couples TRBV2 to TRBJ2-3; D is perhaps TRBD2 (6 bases). The CDR3 loop spans 13 amino acids. Looked up from germline, CDR1 is SNHLY and CDR2 is FYNNEI. The V end was cut by 6 bases, the J end by 4 bases, with 11 bases between. The DNA for the CDR3 is TGTGCCAGCAGAGTGGCTAGCGCAGATACGCAGTATTTT. Translated: CASRVASADTQYF.

The chain links TRBV5-4 to TRBJ2-3; 13 nucleotides align to TRBD2. Germline values: CDR1 SGHNT, CDR2 YYREEE (reference sequence). CDR3 length: 15 amino acids. Unmatched junction bases numbered 3, after V lost 5 bases and J lost 3 bases. CDR3 sequence: CASSRTSGRTDTQYF. The DNA of the CDR3 is TGTGCCAGCAGTCGGACTAGCGGGAGAACAGATACGCAGTATTTT.

The rearrangement joins TRBV27 to TRBJ2-1; D might be TRBD2 (5 bases). The CDR3 runs 15 residues. V lost 5 bases and J 6 bases, leaving 17 bases between the germline ends. CDR1 is MNHEY and CDR2 is SMNVEV in the germline V gene (reference sequence). The CDR3 sequence: CASSLSSQIPNEQFF. The CDR3 region has the DNA TGTGCCAGCAGTCTCTCTAGCCAAATACCCAATGAGCAGTTCTTC.

The chain carries TRBV20-1 and TRBJ2-5; D remains ambiguous. Germline V gene lookup returns CDR1 DFQATT and CDR2 SNEGSKA (reference sequence). CDR3 size: 11 residues. The V end lost 3 bases, the J end lost 5 bases, and 7 bases lay between the germline ends. The CDR3 here is CSARSWETQYF. Here the CDR3 DNA reads TGCAGTGCTAGGAGCTGGGAGACCCAGTACTTC.

The chain joins TRBV12-5 to TRBJ1-1; possibly TRBD1 for D (6 bases). V dropped 2 bases and J dropped 1 base, with 17 bases sitting between them. This CDR3 comprises 17 residues. Germline loops: CDR1 LGHNT, CDR2 FRNRAP. CDR3 region: CASGLTHRTDGNTEAFF. CDR3 DNA sequence: TGTGCTAGTGGTTTGACCCACAGGACAGACGGGAACACTGAAGCTTTCTTT. The full variable domain, with the rest looked up from reference TRBV12-5 and TRBJ1-1, is DARVTQTPRHKVTEMGQEVTMRCQPILGHNTVFWYRQTMMQGLELLAYFRNRAPLDDSGMPKDRFSAEMPDATLATLKIQPSEPRDSAVYFCASGLTHRTDGNTEAFFGQGTRLTVV.

This clone was recorded once. This sequence joins TRBV2 and TRBJ1-5, with a possible D match to TRBD1 (5 bases). Trimming cost V 4 bases and J 5 bases, with 12 bases left between them. The CDR3 is made up of 14 amino acids. The germline V gene encodes CDR1 SNHLY and CDR2 FYNNEI. CDR3 in DNA: TGTGCCAGCAGTGGGGGGGGGAAATATCAGCCCCAGCATTTT. Translated: CASSGGGKYQPQHF.

V is TRBV20-1 and J is TRBJ2-6; D might be TRBD2 (5 bases). In germline, CDR1 is DFQATT, CDR2 SNEGSKA (reference sequence). V shed 3 bases and J shed 4 bases, with 19 bases lying between them. The CDR3 extends over 17 amino acids. CDR3 loop: CSASDVRGHSGANVLTF. The CDR3 DNA reads as TGCAGTGCTAGTGACGTCCGAGGGCATTCAGGGGCCAACGTCCTGACTTTC.

This chain uses TRBV6-5 with TRBJ1-1; 8 nucleotides agree with TRBD1. Trimming at V came to 6 bases and at J to 8 bases, leaving 8 bases not matched to a gene. The CDR3 has 13 residues. Germline assignment: CDR1 MNHEY and CDR2 SVGAGI. CDR3 sequence: CASSRTGFGEAFF. The CDR3 coding sequence is TGTGCCAGCAGCCGGACAGGGTTTGGCGAAGCTTTCTTT.

This chain joins TRBV12-3 or TRBV12-4 and TRBJ2-7; D remains ambiguous. Trimming shortened V by 5 bases and J by 6 bases, and 11 bases separated the two germline ends. There are 12 residues in the CDR3. CDR3 sequence (DNA): TGTGCCAGCAGTCGTTTGGTGAGCGAGCAGTACTTC. It encodes CASSRLVSEQYF.

The gene calls are TRBV19 and TRBJ1-2, with no clear D. The CDR3 runs 14 residues. Trimming left V 5 bases short and J 8 bases short, with 18 bases between. CDR1 and CDR2 from the germline V gene are LNHDA and SQIVND (reference sequence). This CDR3 is CASSEVGVISGYTF. The DNA for the CDR3 is TGTGCCAGTAGTGAGGTTGGTGTGATTTCGGGCTACACCTTC.

The V gene is TRBV7-8, the J gene TRBJ2-1, with TRBD2 matching 10 bases. Trimming took 1 base from V and 7 from J; bases not matched to a gene: 7. The V gene's germline CDR1 is SGHVS and CDR2 FQNEAQ. The CDR3 extends over 16 amino acids. CDR3 DNA: TGTGCCAGCAGCTTAGGAGCGGGGGGGGCGCCGAATGAGCAGTTCTTC. Translation: CASSLGAGGAPNEQFF.

This clone was observed a few times. This rearrangement joins TRBV4-1 to TRBJ1-2; D gene unclear. The CDR3 contains 14 residues. V was pared by 6 bases and J by 4 bases, with 15 bases between. CDR1 and CDR2 from the germline V gene are MGHRA and YSYEKL. The CDR3 DNA is TGCGCCAGCAGTGTAGGAGTTCAAGTCTATGGCTACACCTTC. As protein: CASSVGVQVYGYTF.